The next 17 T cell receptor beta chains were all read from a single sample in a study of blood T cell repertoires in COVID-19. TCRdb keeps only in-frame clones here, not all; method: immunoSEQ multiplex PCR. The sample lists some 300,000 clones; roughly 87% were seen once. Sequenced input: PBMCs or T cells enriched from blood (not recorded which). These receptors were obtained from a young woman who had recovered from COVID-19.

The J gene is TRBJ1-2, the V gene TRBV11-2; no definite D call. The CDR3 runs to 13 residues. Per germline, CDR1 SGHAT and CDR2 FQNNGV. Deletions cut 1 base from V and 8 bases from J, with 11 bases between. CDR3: CASSLGPGLGYTF. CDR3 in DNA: TGTGCCAGCAGCTTAGGTCCCGGACTCGGCTACACCTTC.

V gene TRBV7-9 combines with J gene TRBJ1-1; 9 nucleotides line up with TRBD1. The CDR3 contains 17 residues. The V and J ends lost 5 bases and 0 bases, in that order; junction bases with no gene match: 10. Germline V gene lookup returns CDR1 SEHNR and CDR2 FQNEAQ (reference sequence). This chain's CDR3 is CASSRTGGGLMNTEAFF. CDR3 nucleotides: TGTGCCAGCAGCCGAACAGGGGGCGGTTTGATGAACACTGAAGCTTTCTTT.

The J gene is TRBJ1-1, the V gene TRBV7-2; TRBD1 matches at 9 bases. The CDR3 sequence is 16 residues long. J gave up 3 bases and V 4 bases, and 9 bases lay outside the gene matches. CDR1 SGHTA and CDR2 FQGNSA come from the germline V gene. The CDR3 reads CASSSDRGTFYTEAFF. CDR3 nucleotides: TGTGCCAGCAGCTCTGACAGGGGGACTTTCTACACTGAAGCTTTCTTT.

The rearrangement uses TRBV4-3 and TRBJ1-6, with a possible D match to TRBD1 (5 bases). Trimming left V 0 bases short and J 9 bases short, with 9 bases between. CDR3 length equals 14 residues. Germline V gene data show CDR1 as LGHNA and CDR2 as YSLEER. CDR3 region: CASSQDERGSPLHF. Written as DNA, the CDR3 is TGCGCCAGCAGCCAAGATGAAAGGGGTTCACCCCTCCACTTT.

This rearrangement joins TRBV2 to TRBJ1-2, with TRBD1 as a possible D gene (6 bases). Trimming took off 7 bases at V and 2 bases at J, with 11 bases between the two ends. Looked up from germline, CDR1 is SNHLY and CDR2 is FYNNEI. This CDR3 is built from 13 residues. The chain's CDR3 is CASTRDMNYGYTF. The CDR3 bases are TGTGCCAGCACGAGGGACATGAACTATGGCTACACCTTC.

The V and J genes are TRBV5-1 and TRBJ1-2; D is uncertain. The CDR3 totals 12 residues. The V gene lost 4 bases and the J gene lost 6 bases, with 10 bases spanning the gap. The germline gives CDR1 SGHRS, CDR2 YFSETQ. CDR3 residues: CASSPDWNGYTF. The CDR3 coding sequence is TGCGCCAGCAGCCCCGACTGGAATGGCTACACCTTC.

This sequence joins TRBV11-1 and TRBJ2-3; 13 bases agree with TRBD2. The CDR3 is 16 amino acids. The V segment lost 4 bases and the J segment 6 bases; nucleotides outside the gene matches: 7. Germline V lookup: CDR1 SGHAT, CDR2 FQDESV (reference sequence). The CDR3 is CASSSGLAGVEDTQYF. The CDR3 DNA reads TGTGCCAGCAGCTCAGGACTAGCGGGAGTCGAGGATACGCAGTATTTT. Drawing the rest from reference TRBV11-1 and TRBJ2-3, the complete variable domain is EAEVAQSPRYKITEKSQAVAFWCDPISGHATLYWYRQILGQGPELLVQFQDESVVDDSQLPKDRFSAERLKGVDSTLKIQPAELGDSAMYLCASSSGLAGVEDTQYFGPGTRLTVL.

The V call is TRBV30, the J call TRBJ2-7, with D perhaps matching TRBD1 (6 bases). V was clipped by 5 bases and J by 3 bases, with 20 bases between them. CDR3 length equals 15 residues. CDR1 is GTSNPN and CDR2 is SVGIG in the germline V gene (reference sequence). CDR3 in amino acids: CAWAIRTAKYYEQYF. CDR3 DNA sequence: TGTGCCTGGGCGATTCGGACAGCGAAGTACTACGAGCAGTACTTC. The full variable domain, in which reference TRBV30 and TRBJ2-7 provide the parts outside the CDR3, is SQTIHQWPATLVQPVGSPLSLECTVEGTSNPNLYWYRQAAGRGLQLLFYSVGIGQISSEVPQNLSASRPQDRQFILSSKKLLLSDSGFYLCAWAIRTAKYYEQYFGPGTRLTVT.

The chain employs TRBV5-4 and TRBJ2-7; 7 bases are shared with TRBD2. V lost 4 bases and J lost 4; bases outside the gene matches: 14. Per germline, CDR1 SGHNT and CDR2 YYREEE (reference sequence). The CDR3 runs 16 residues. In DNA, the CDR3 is TGTGCCAGCAGCATCCCAAAAGCGGGGCAAAGTTACGAGCAGTACTTC. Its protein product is CASSIPKAGQSYEQYF.

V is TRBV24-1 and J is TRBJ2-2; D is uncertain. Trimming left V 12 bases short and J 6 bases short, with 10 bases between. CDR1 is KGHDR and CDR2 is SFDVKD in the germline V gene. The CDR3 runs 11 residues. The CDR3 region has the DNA TGTGCCCTGAGAGGTCCCGGGGAGCTGTTTTTT. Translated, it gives CALRGPGELFF.

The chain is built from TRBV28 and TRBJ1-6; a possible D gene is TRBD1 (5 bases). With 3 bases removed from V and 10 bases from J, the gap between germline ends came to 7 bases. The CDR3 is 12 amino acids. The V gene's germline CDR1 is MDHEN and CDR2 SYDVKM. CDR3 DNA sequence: TGTGCCAGCAGTTTCACAGGATCACCCCTCCACTTT. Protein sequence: CASSFTGSPLHF.

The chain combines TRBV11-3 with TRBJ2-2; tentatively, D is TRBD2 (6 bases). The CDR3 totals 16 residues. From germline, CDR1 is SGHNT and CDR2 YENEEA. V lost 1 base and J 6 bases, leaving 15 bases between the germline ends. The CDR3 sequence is CASSLVSGRGSGELFF. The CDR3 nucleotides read TGTGCCAGCAGCTTAGTCTCCGGTCGGGGGTCCGGGGAGCTGTTTTTT.

CDR3 amino acids: CASRWYRDSYNEQFF. The CDR3 DNA is TGTGCCAGCCGCTGGTACAGGGATTCCTACAATGAGCAGTTCTTC. The chain recombines TRBV7-9 with TRBJ2-1; the D gene is possibly TRBD1 (6 bases). Between the trimmed V and J ends, which lost 8 bases and 1 base, there was a span of 15 bases. The CDR3 extends over 15 amino acids. Germline V gene sequence: CDR1 SEHNR, CDR2 FQNEAQ (reference sequence).

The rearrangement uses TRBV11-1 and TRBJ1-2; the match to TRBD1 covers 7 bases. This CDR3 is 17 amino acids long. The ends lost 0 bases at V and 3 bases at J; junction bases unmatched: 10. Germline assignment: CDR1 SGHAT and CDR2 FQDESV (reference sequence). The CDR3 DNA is TGTGCCAGCAGCTTAGCCCCGGTCACAGGGGCAGACTATGGCTACACCTTC. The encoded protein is CASSLAPVTGADYGYTF.

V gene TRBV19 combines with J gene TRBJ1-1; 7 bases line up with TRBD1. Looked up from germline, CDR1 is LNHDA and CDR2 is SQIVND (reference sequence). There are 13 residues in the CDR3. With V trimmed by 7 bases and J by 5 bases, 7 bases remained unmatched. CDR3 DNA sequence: TGTGCCAGTACCCCGGGACAGAGTACTGAAGCTTTCTTT. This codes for CASTPGQSTEAFF.

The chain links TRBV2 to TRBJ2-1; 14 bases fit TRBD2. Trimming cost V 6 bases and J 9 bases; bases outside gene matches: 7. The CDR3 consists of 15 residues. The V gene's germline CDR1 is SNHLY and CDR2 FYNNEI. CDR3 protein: CASSGTSGRHGEQFF. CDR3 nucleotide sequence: TGTGCCAGCAGCGGGACTAGCGGGAGACACGGTGAGCAGTTCTTC.

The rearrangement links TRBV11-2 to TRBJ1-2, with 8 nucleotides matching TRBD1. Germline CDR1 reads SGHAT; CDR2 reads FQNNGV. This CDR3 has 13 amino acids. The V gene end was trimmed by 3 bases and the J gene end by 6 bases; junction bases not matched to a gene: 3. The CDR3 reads CASSFQGADGYTF. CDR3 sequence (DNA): TGTGCCAGCAGCTTTCAGGGGGCCGATGGCTACACCTTC.